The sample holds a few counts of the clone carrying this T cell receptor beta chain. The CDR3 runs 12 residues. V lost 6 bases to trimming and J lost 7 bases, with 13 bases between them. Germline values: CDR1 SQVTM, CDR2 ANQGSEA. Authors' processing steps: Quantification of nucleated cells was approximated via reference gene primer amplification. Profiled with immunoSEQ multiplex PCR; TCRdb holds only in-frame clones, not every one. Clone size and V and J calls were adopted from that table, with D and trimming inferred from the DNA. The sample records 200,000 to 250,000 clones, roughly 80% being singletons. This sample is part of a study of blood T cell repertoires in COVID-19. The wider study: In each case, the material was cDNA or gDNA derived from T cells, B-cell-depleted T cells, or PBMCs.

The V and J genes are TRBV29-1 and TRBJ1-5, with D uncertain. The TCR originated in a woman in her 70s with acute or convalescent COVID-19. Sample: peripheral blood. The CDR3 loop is CSVAAAGQPQHF. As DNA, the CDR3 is TGCAGCGTCGCCGCGGCGGGCCAGCCCCAGCATTTT.